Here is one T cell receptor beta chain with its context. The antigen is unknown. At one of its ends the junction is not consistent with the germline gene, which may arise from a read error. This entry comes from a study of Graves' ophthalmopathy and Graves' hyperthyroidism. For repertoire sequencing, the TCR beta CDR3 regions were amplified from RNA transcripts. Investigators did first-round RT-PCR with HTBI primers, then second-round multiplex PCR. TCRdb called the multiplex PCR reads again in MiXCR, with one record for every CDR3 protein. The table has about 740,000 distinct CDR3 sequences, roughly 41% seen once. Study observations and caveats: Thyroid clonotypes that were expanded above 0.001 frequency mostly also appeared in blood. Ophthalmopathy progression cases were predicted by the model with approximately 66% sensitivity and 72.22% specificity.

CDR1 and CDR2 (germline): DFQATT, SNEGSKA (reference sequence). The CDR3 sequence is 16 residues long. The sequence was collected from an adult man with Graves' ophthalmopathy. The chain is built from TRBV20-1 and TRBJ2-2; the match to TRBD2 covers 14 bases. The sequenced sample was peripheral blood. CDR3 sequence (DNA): TGCAGTGCTCGGACTAGCGGGAGGACGAACACCGGGGAGCTGTCTTTT. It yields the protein CSARTSGRTNTGELSF.